This T cell receptor (beta chain) is from a study of blood T cell repertoires in COVID-19. About the study: Donors in the United States, Italy and Spain gave samples during acute or convalescent COVID-19. From T cells, B-cell-depleted T cells, or PBMCs came the material, which was cDNA or gDNA.

V lost 2 bases to trimming and J lost 2 bases, with 13 bases between them. The germline V gene encodes CDR1 MNHEY and CDR2 SVGEGT. The CDR3 loop spans 15 amino acids. Methods used by the authors: Counts of nucleated cells, estimated from reference gene primer amplification, were obtained. Sequencing was performed with immunoSEQ multiplex PCR; in TCRdb, only in-frame clones are kept and a portion is missing. Clone size and the V and J calls come from that table; the DNA yielded D and trimming. The table has around 300,000 clones, around 90% seen once; the top ten hold less than 10%. The source is a man in his late teens or twenties with active or convalescent COVID-19. Sample: peripheral blood. The rearrangement uses TRBV6-2 or TRBV6-3 and TRBJ2-7, with a tentative D call TRBD2 (5 bases). CDR3 residues: CASSYGGLPPYEQYF. DNA for the CDR3: TGTGCCAGCAGTTACGGAGGACTTCCGCCCTACGAGCAGTACTTC.